The clone carrying this TCR beta chain has a count of ten or more. As yet, its antigen is unknown. The entry originates in a study of CD8+CD57+ T cells in acquired aplastic anemia. On the study more broadly: An average of roughly 3 ug of DNA was obtained from sorted CD4+ and CD8+ cells.

The CDR3 length is 15 residues. Deletions cut 0 bases from V and 3 bases from J, with 10 bases between. From germline, CDR1 is SGHTS and CDR2 YDEGEE. Findings of the study overall: Any difference that existed in CD8+ Simpson's diversity between patients and controls was not significant.

Genomic DNA acted as the template from which TCR beta VDJ combination and CDR3 sequence profiling were carried out. TCRdb analysed the reads with MiXCR anew, one entry per CDR3 protein. Among roughly 200,000 distinct CDR3 sequences listed, around 60% were seen once. This clonotype was obtained from a human donor in good health. Sample: sorted CD4+, CD8+, or CD8+CD57+ T cells (not recorded which) from PBMCs. This chain links TRBV5-8 with TRBJ2-4; D ambiguous. CDR3 sequence reads: CASSLDTLGKNIQYF. Written as DNA, the CDR3 is TGTGCCAGCAGCTTGGATACCCTTGGCAAAAACATTCAGTACTTC.